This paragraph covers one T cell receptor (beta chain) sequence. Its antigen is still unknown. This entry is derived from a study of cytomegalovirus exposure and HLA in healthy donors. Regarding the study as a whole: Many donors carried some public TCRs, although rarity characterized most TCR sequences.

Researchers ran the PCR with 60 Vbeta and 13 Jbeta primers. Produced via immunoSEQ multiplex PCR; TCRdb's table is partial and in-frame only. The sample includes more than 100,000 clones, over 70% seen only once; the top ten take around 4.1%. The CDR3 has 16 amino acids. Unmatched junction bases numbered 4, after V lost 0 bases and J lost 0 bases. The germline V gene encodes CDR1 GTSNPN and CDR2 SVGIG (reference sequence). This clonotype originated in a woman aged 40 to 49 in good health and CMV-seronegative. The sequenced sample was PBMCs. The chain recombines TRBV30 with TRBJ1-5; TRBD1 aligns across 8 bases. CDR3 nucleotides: TGTGCCTGGAGTGTACCAGGGGGCTATAGCAATCAGCCCCAGCATTTT. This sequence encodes CAWSVPGGYSNQPQHF.